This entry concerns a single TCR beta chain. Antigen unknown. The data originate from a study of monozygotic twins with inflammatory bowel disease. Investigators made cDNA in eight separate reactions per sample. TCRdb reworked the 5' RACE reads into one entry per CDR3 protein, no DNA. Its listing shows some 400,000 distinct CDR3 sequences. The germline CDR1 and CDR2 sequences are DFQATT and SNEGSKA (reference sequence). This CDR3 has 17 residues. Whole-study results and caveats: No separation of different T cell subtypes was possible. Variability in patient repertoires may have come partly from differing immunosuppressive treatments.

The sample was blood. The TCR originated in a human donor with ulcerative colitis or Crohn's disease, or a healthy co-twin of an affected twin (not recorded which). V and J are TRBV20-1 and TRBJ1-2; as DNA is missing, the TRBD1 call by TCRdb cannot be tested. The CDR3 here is CSAREPYGRQGYYGYTF.